These 17 T cell receptor beta chains were all obtained from the same sample, sequenced in a study of CD8+ T cells in alopecia areata. RNA extraction and reverse transcription yielded cDNA as sequencing template. Assay: immunoSEQ multiplex PCR; the TCRdb copy retains only in-frame clones and omits some. The sample includes 190,000 or so clones, roughly 64% of them seen just once. Documented treatment: oral pan-JAK inhibitor, 5-10 mg twice daily. The source was CD4+ T cells sorted from blood, collected at week 24, from a patient treated with tofacitinib. These receptors originate from a human donor with alopecia areata.

The genes are TRBV29-1 and TRBJ2-1, with 7 bases aligning to TRBD1. Germline lookup yields CDR1 SQVTM and CDR2 ANQGSEA. The CDR3 has 12 residues. The trim removed 4 bases at V and 13 bases at J, leaving 10 bases unmatched. As DNA, the CDR3 is TGCAGCGTTGGCCGAGGGGGCGGAGGACAGTTCTTC. Translation gives CSVGRGGGGQFF.

This clone appeared a few times. V gene TRBV7-9 combines with J gene TRBJ1-1; TRBD1 is a possible D gene (5 bases). V lost 5 bases, J lost 2 bases, and 15 bases lay in between. CDR3 length: 15 residues. The germline CDR1 and CDR2 sequences are SEHNR and FQNEAQ (reference sequence). The CDR3 is CASSDWGRTNTEAFF. Written as DNA, the CDR3 is TGTGCCAGCAGCGATTGGGGCAGAACTAACACTGAAGCTTTCTTT.

J is TRBJ1-1 and V is TRBV28, with D perhaps matching TRBD1 (5 bases). The V gene lost 3 bases and the J gene lost 8 bases, with 10 bases spanning the gap. The CDR3 contains 12 residues. CDR1 and CDR2 (germline): MDHEN, SYDVKM. CDR3 in amino acids: CASSFRGAEAFF. The CDR3, as DNA: TGTGCCAGCAGTTTTCGAGGGGCCGAAGCTTTCTTT.

This chain links TRBV27 with TRBJ2-6, with 9 bases matching TRBD1. The CDR3 is 18 residues long. The J segment lost 2 bases and the V segment lost 6 bases, leaving 11 bases of the junction unmatched. From germline, CDR1 is MNHEY and CDR2 SMNVEV (reference sequence). CDR3 in DNA: TGTGCCAGCAGACGACAGGGGGGAAATCCCCCTGGGGCCAACGTCCTGACTTTC. It specifies CASRRQGGNPPGANVLTF.

This sequence joins TRBV30 and TRBJ2-1, with a tentative D call TRBD1 (6 bases). CDR3 size: 15 residues. With 0 bases removed from V and 4 bases from J, the gap between germline ends came to 13 bases. Looked up from germline, CDR1 is GTSNPN and CDR2 is SVGIG (reference sequence). The CDR3 protein is CAWSVPQGGYNEQFF. CDR3 nucleotides: TGTGCCTGGAGTGTACCACAGGGTGGATACAATGAGCAGTTCTTC.

This chain joins TRBV30 and TRBJ1-5, with D possibly being TRBD1 (6 bases). Trimming cost V 3 bases and J 7 bases, with 22 bases left between them. There are 16 residues in the CDR3. Germline V lookup: CDR1 GTSNPN, CDR2 SVGIG (reference sequence). The CDR3 loop is CAWSRGRWGGKQPQHF. The CDR3 bases are TGTGCCTGGAGCCGGGGGCGATGGGGAGGGAAGCAGCCCCAGCATTTT.

This clone qualifies as medium-sized. This chain links TRBV28 with TRBJ2-7, with D perhaps being TRBD1 or TRBD2 (5 bases each). The CDR3 runs 15 residues. Germline V gene sequence: CDR1 MDHEN, CDR2 SYDVKM. V lost 4 bases to trimming and J lost 0 bases, with 13 bases between them. The CDR3 sequence is CASSSGGGISYEQYF. CDR3 nucleotides: TGTGCCAGCAGTTCCGGTGGGGGTATCTCCTACGAGCAGTACTTC. Full variable domain (remainder filled in from reference TRBV28 and TRBJ2-7): DVKVTQSSRYLVKRTGEKVFLECVQDMDHENMFWYRQDPGLGLRLIYFSYDVKMKEKGDIPEGYSVSREKKERFSLILESASTNQTSMYLCASSSGGGISYEQYFGPGTRLTVT.

The chain employs TRBV5-6 and TRBJ2-5, with a weak D call TRBD2 (6 bases). In germline, CDR1 is SGHDT, CDR2 YYEEEE. Trimming stripped 2 bases from V and 5 bases from J, with 10 bases between. CDR3 length: 13 residues. The CDR3 spells CASSFGGSETQYF. The CDR3 nucleotides read TGTGCCAGCAGCTTTGGAGGGTCGGAGACCCAGTACTTC.

The V and J genes are TRBV7-2 and TRBJ2-7; TRBD2 matches 8 bases. Trimming cost V 1 base and J 7 bases; bases outside gene matches: 3. There are 13 residues in the CDR3. CDR1 SGHTA and CDR2 FQGNSA come from the germline V gene. The CDR3 spells CASSLVREEEQYF. CDR3 coding DNA: TGTGCCAGCAGCTTAGTGCGGGAGGAAGAGCAGTACTTC.

This clone was counted only a few times. The chain uses TRBV28 and TRBJ1-4; a weak D match, TRBD1 (6 bases). V was trimmed by 6 bases and J by 3 bases, leaving 11 bases between them. CDR3 length: 14 amino acids. Germline loops: CDR1 MDHEN, CDR2 SYDVKM. CDR3 residues: CASRWTDPNEKLFF. Written as DNA, the CDR3 is TGTGCCAGCAGGTGGACAGATCCTAATGAAAAACTGTTTTTT.

The V call is TRBV9, the J call TRBJ1-1, with D tentatively TRBD1 (6 bases). This CDR3 region has 14 residues. The ends were cut back, 4 bases at V and 0 bases at J, with 10 bases in the middle. Germline values: CDR1 SGDLS, CDR2 YYNGEE. The CDR3 here is CASSLRQVNTEAFF. The CDR3 DNA reads as TGTGCCAGCAGCCTAAGACAGGTGAACACTGAAGCTTTCTTT.

V is TRBV5-1 and J is TRBJ2-3; D not resolved. The germline gives CDR1 SGHRS, CDR2 YFSETQ. The ends were cut back, 0 bases at V and 9 bases at J, with 14 bases in the middle. This CDR3 contains 14 residues. Written as DNA, the CDR3 is TGCGCCAGCAGCTTGGCCACCGCCGGTGGGACGCAGTATTTT. Translated: CASSLATAGGTQYF. Combining the CDR3 with reference TRBV5-1 and TRBJ2-3 gives the whole variable domain KAGVTQTPRYLIKTRGQQVTLSCSPISGHRSVSWYQQTPGQGLQFLFEYFSETQRNKGNFPGRFSGRQFSNSRSEMNVSTLELGDSALYLCASSLATAGGTQYFGPGTRLTVL.

This clone has a handful of counts. The chain couples TRBV18 to TRBJ2-5, with D unresolved. Per germline, CDR1 KGHSH and CDR2 LQKENI. With 3 bases removed from V and 1 base from J, the gap between germline ends came to 6 bases. The length of the CDR3 is 13 residues. CDR3 coding DNA: TGTGCCAGCTCACCTCGGCGCCAAGAGACCCAGTACTTC. It encodes CASSPRRQETQYF.

The chain carries TRBV10-3 and TRBJ1-2; weak D call: TRBD1 (5 bases). Germline V lookup: CDR1 ENHRY, CDR2 SYGVKD. The V end lost 3 bases, the J end lost 6 bases, and 11 bases lay between the germline ends. The CDR3 totals 13 residues. The CDR3: CAISDRVSDGYTF. In DNA form, the CDR3 reads TGTGCCATCAGTGACAGGGTCTCCGATGGCTACACCTTC.

The chain carries TRBV7-2 and TRBJ1-4, with a tentative D call TRBD1 (5 bases). The CDR3 spans 13 residues. CDR1 is SGHTA and CDR2 is FQGNSA in the germline V gene. Trimming pared 10 bases from V and 8 bases from J, leaving 17 bases between. In DNA, the CDR3 is TGTGCCACCGGGGGGTCCCCGGGGGAAAAACTGTTTTTT. Its protein is CATGGSPGEKLFF.

This clone was observed a handful of times. The chain is built from TRBV4-3 and TRBJ2-7; 9 bases agree with TRBD2. With V trimmed by 4 bases and J by 7 bases, 11 bases remained unmatched. The CDR3 is 15 amino acids. Germline values: CDR1 LGHNA, CDR2 YSLEER. Written as DNA, the CDR3 is TGCGCCAGCAGCCCGACCTCAGGTCTAGCGGGGGAGCAGTACTTC. Translating gives CASSPTSGLAGEQYF.

This clone was seen only a few times. The CDR3 nucleotides read TGTGCCAGCAGCTTTACGCGGACTAGCTACGAGCAGTACTTC. This gives the protein CASSFTRTSYEQYF. This chain joins TRBV7-2 and TRBJ2-7; 7 bases are shared with TRBD2. V was pared by 3 bases and J by 3 bases, with 5 bases of the junction left unmatched. The germline CDR1 and CDR2 sequences are SGHTA and FQGNSA. The CDR3 covers 14 residues.